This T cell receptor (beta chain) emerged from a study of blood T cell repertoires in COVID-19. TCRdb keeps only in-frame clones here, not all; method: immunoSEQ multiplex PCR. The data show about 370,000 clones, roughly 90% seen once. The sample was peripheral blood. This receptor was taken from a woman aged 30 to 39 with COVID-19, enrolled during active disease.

This CDR3 is CASSEYQGRTDTQYF. DNA for the CDR3: TGTGCCAGCAGTGAATATCAGGGCCGCACAGATACGCAGTATTTT. The V and J genes are TRBV25-1 and TRBJ2-3; tentatively, D is TRBD1 (5 bases). Germline V gene data show CDR1 as MGHDK and CDR2 as SYGVNS. The CDR3 loop spans 15 amino acids. V was cut by 0 bases and J by 1 base, with 8 bases left in between.